Given below is one TCR beta chain in context. This sample is drawn from a study of T cells in tuberculosis. In the study overall: T cells were selected with CD1B tetramers loaded with glucose monomycolate. Within 7 days of starting treatment, or before, PBMC were stored. IGRA-negative adolescents, IGRA-positive adolescents with latent tuberculosis and adults with active tuberculosis formed this South African cohort.

Time point here: new active TB diagnosis, blood taken before or within 7 days of starting treatment. HIV-seronegative South African adults aged 18 years or older had newly diagnosed active tuberculosis. The germline V gene has CDR1 SGHRS and CDR2 YFSETQ. This CDR3 comprises 14 residues. V lost 4 bases and J 4 bases, leaving 14 bases between the germline ends. Profiling relied on immunoSEQ multiplex PCR, and the TCRdb table lists in-frame clones only, not all of them. In the table there are 20,000 to 25,000 clones, about 85% of which are singletons. The chain is built from TRBV5-1 and TRBJ1-2, with TRBD1 as a possible D gene (5 bases). The sample in question was PBMCs, obtained at tuberculosis diagnosis. The sequence was collected from an adult with tuberculosis. The CDR3 DNA follows: TGCGCCAGCAGCCCAGAGACAGTGAGCTATGGCTACACCTTC. As protein: CASSPETVSYGYTF.